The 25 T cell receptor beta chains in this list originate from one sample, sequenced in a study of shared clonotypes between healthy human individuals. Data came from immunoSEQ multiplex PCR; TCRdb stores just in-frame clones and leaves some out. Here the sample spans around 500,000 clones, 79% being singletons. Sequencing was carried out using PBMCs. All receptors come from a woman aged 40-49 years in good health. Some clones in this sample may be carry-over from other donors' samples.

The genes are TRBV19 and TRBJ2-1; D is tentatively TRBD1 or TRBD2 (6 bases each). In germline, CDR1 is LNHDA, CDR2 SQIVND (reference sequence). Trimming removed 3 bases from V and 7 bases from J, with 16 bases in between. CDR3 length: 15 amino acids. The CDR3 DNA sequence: TGTGCCAGTAGTATTAGGGGGACTTTCGGTAATGAGCAGTTCTTC. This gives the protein CASSIRGTFGNEQFF.

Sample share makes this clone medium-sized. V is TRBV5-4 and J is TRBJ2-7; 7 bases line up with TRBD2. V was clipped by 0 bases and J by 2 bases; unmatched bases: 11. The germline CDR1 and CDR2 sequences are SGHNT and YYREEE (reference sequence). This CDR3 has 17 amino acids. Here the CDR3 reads CASSLGGVGGNPYEQYF. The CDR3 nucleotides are TGTGCCAGCAGCTTGGGTGGCGTCGGGGGGAACCCCTACGAGCAGTACTTC.

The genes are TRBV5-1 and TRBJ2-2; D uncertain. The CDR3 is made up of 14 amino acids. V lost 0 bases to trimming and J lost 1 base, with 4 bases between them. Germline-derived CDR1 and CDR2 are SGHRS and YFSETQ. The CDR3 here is CASSLDRNTGELFF. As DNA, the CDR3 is TGCGCCAGCAGCTTGGACAGGAACACCGGGGAGCTGTTTTTT. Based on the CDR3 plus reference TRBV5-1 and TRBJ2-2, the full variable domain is KAGVTQTPRYLIKTRGQQVTLSCSPISGHRSVSWYQQTPGQGLQFLFEYFSETQRNKGNFPGRFSGRQFSNSRSEMNVSTLELGDSALYLCASSLDRNTGELFFGEGSRLTVL.

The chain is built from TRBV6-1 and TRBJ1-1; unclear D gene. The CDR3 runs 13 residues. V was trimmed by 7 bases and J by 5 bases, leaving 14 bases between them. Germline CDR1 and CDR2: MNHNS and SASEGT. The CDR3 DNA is TGTGCCAGCAATGCGGCGTGGAAGACTGAAGCTTTCTTT. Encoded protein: CASNAAWKTEAFF.

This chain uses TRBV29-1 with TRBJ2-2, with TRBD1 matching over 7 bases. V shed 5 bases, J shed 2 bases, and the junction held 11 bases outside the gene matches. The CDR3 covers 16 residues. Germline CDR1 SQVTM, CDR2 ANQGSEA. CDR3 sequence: CSVLPEGQRNTGELFF. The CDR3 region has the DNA TGCAGCGTTCTCCCCGAGGGACAGAGAAACACCGGGGAGCTGTTTTTT.

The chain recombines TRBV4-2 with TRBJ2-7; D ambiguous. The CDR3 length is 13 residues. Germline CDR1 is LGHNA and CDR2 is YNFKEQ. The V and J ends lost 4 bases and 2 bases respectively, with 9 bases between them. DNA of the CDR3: TGTGCCAGCAGCCCGACTCCGACCTACGAGCAGTACTTC. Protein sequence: CASSPTPTYEQYF.

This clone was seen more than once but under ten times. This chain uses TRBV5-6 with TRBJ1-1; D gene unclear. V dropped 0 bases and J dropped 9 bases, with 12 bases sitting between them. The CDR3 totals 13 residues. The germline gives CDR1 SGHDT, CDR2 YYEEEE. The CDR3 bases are TGTGCCAGCAGCTTGGCTGCCGAGACCCAAGCTTTCTTT. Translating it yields CASSLAAETQAFF. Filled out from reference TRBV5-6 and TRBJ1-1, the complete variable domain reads DAGVTQSPTHLIKTRGQQVTLRCSPKSGHDTVSWYQQALGQGPQFIFQYYEEEERQRGNFPDRFSGHQFPNYSSELNVNALLLGDSALYLCASSLAAETQAFFGQGTRLTVV.

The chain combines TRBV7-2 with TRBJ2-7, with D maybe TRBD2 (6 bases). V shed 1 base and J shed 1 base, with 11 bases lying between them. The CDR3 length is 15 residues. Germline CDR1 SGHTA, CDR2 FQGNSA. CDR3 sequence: CASSLVSSASYEQYF. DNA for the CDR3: TGTGCCAGCAGCTTAGTGTCTAGCGCGTCCTACGAGCAGTACTTC.

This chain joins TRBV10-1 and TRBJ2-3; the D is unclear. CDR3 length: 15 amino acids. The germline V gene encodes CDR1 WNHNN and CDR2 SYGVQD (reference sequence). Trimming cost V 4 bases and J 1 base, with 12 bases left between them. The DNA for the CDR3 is TGCGCCAGCAGTGGAAACAGTTGCGGCACAGATACGCAGTATTTT. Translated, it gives CASSGNSCGTDTQYF.

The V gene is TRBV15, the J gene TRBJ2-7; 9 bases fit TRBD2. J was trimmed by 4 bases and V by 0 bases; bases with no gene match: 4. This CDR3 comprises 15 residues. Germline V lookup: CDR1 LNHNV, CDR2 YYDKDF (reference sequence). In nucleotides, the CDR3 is TGTGCCACCAGCAGAGATCCTAGCGGGATTTACGAGCAGTACTTC. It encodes CATSRDPSGIYEQYF.

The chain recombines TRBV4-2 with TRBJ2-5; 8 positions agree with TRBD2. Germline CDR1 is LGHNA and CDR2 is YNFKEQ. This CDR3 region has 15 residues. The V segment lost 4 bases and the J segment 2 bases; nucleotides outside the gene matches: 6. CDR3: CASSPQRGGQETQYF. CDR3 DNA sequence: TGTGCCAGCAGCCCCCAACGGGGGGGGCAAGAGACCCAGTACTTC.

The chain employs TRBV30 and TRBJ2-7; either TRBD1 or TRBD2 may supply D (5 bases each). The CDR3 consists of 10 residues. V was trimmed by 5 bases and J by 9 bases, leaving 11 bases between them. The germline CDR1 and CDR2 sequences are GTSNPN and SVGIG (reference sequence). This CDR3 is CAWGKGTQYF. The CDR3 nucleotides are TGTGCCTGGGGGAAGGGGACGCAGTACTTC.

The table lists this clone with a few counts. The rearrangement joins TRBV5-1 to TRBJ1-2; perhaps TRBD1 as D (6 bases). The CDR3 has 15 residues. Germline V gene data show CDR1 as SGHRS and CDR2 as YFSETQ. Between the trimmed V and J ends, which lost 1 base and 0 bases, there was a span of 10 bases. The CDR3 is CASSLNTGPNYGYTF. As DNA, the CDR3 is TGCGCCAGCAGCTTGAACACAGGGCCTAACTATGGCTACACCTTC.

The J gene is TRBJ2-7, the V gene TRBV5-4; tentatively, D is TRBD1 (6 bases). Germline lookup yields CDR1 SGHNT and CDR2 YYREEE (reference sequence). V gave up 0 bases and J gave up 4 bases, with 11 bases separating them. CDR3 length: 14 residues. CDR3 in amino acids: CASSLVDRGYEQYF. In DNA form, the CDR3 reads TGTGCCAGCAGCTTGGTGGACAGAGGGTACGAGCAGTACTTC.

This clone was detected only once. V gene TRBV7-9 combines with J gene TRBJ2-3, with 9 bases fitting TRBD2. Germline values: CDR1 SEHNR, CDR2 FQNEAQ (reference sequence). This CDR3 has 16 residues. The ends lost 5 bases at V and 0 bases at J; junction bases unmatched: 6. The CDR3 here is CASSRGLASSTDTQYF. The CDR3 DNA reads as TGTGCCAGCAGCAGAGGACTAGCGTCTAGCACAGATACGCAGTATTTT.

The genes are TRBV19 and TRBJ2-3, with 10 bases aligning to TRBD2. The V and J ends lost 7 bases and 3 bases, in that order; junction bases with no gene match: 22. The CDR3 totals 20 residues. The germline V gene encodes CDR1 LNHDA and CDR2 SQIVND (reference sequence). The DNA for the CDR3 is TGTGCCAGTAAGGGAAGGCTCAGAGCGGGAGGGCATCTGGGGACAGATACGCAGTATTTT. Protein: CASKGRLRAGGHLGTDTQYF.

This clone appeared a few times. CDR3 DNA: TGCGCCAGCAGCCACCGGACAGGGGACTACGAGCAGTACTTC. Translated, it gives CASSHRTGDYEQYF. The chain is built from TRBV4-3 and TRBJ2-7, with 9 bases that match TRBD1. V lost 3 bases and J lost 3; bases outside the gene matches: 3. Per the germline V gene, CDR1 is LGHNA and CDR2 is YSLEER. The CDR3 has 14 amino acids.

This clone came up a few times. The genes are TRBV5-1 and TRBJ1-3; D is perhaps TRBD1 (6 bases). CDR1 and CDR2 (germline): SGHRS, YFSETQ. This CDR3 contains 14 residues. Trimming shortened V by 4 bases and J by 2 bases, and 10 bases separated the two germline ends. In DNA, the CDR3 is TGCGCCAGCAGCCCTGCAGGGGCTGGAAACACCATATATTTT. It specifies CASSPAGAGNTIYF.

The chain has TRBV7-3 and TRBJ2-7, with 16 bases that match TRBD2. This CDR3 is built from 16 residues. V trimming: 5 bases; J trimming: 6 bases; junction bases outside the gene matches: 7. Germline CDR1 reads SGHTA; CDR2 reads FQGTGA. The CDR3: CASSAQGLAGGSEQYF. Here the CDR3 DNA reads TGTGCCAGCAGCGCCCAGGGACTAGCGGGAGGGAGCGAGCAGTACTTC.

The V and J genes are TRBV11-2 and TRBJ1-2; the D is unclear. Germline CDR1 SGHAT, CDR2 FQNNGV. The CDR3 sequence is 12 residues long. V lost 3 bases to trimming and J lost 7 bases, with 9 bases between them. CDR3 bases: TGTGCCAGCAGCTTCGAGGGAAGTGGCTACACCTTC. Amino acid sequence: CASSFEGSGYTF.

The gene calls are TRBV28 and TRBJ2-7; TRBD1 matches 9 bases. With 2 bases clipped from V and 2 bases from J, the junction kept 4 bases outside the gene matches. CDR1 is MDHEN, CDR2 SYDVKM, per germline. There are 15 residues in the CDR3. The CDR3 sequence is CASSLGTGLTYEQYF. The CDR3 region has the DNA TGTGCCAGCAGTTTAGGGACAGGGCTTACCTACGAGCAGTACTTC.

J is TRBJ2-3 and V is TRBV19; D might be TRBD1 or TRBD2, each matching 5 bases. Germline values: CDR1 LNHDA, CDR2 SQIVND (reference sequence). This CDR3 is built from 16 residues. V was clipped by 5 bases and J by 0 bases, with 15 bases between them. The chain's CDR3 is CASSRLGVRSTDTQYF. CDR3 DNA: TGTGCCAGTAGTCGGCTGGGGGTGCGGAGCACAGATACGCAGTATTTT. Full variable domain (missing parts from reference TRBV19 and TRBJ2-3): DGGITQSPKYLFRKEGQNVTLSCEQNLNHDAMYWYRQDPGQGLRLIYYSQIVNDFQKGDIAEGYSVSREKKESFPLTVTSAQKNPTAFYLCASSRLGVRSTDTQYFGPGTRLTVL.

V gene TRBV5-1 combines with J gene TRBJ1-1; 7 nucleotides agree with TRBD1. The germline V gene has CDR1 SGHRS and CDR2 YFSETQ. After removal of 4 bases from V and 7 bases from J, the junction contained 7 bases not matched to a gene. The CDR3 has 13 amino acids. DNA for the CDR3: TGCGCCAGCAGCCCGGACAGGCCTTTTGAAGCTTTCTTT. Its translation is CASSPDRPFEAFF. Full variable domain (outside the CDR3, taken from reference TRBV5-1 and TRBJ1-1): KAGVTQTPRYLIKTRGQQVTLSCSPISGHRSVSWYQQTPGQGLQFLFEYFSETQRNKGNFPGRFSGRQFSNSRSEMNVSTLELGDSALYLCASSPDRPFEAFFGQGTRLTVV.

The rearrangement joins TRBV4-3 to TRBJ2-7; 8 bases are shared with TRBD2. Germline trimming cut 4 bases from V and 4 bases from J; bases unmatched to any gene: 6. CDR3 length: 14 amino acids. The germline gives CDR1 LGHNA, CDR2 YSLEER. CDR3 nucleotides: TGCGCCAGCAGCCCCACGGGGGGGGGTTACGAGCAGTACTTC. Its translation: CASSPTGGGYEQYF.

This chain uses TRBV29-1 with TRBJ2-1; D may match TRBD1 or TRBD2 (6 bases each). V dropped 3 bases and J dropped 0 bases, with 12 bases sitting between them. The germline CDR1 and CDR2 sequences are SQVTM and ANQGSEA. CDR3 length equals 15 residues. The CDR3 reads CSVEVGGSSYNEQFF. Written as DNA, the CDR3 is TGCAGCGTTGAGGTAGGGGGGTCCTCCTACAATGAGCAGTTCTTC.